This T cell receptor beta chain was recovered during a study of shared clonotypes between healthy human individuals (dated by TCRdb to 2020 to 2021). In the study overall: Three men and a couple of women, aged 18 to 49 years, made up the cohort. For each donor, three plates each were used for CD4 naive and CD4 memory, two plates were used for CD8 naive, and one plate was used for CD8 memory. To estimate repertoire size and how much clonotype sharing occurs between individuals, the study deeply sequenced the blood TCR repertoires of five healthy adults. To increase sequencing depth and limit assay-specific biases, different laboratories used diverse techniques to prepare libraries and sequence TCR repertoires. Each donor's leukapheresis produced roughly between about 0.85 and 10 billion PBMCs. Summary of the overall study and its limitations: Naive subsets generally had larger estimated clonotype richness than memory subsets. Pairwise subsampling led to the expectation that sequencing depth would affect the degree of clonotype sharing among donors. Sampling was restricted to blood, and TCR repertoires in tissue are likely to differ from TCR repertoires in blood. Sharing across several donors was observed for approximately 5% of naive CD4, under 4% of naive CD8, about 2.5% of memory CD4, and about 0.39% of memory CD8 clonotypes. Rarefaction of sorted-subset datasets indicated incomplete sequencing despite the large sequencing depth. Because the study included only a small number of donors, the genetic and exposure-history diversity represented was limited. Clonotypes shared by all four sorted-subset donors showed higher generation probabilities than non-shared clonotypes.

Using the deep immunoSEQ assay, TCR CDR3 regions were amplified from genomic DNA by multiplex PCR. Genomic DNA extracted from each cell subset was distributed evenly over all wells of several immunoSEQ 96-well plates, and each plate served as one replicate. Each replicate PCR for sorted subsets received around 0.2 ug genomic DNA, equal to around 32,000 T cell genomes. Purified libraries were measured with a Qubit 3.0 fluorometer, size-checked on a Bioanalyzer 2100, and measured again with the KAPA Library Quantification kit. Each immunoSEQ 96-well plate was sequenced on its own single-read 150-cycle Illumina NextSeq 550 flow cell. From the authors' description of their analysis: Because the immunoSEQ output held only junctional sequences and lacked quality scores, the filtering could not match the filtering applied to full-length reads. Sequences were annotated with PyIR, a Python wrapper for IgBLAST v1.9, using IMGT germline references to assign V/J genes and CDR3. Reads were filtered out if the reads had weak V/J assignments (E-value above 1e-6), no CDR3, stop codons, out-of-frame junctions, or ambiguous translated residues. A V3J clonotype was defined by an identical inferred V gene, J gene, and CDR3 amino acid sequence. The percentage overlap between two repertoires was calculated by dividing the number of shared unique clonotypes by the size of the smaller repertoire. RTK rarefaction, the Chao1 estimator, and Recon v2.1 estimates of unobserved clonotypes were used to assess repertoire richness. OLGA was used to compute generation probabilities for all TCRbeta clonotypes that the gDNA method yielded from several donors. TCRdb limited this immuneACCESS table to in-frame rearrangements with V and J called. A share of clones is missing; checked studies link under half to unresolved V genes, and the rest is unexplained. D and trimming were read from the DNA, whereas the V and J calls and clone size are those reported in that table. Counted in this sample were approximately 2,300,000 clones; approximately 90% of them appeared once. The ten largest clones take up approximately 0.4% of the sample.

Including the terminal cysteine and phenylalanine, the CDR3 comprises 14 residues. Only the CDR3 portion is preserved as DNA: 42 bases, with reading frame beginning at the first base. The CDR1 and CDR2 encoded by the germline V gene are MDHEN and SYDVKM. After removal of 7 bases from V and 9 bases from J, the junction retains 11 bases not matched to a gene. Concerning this clone itself: The antigen it recognizes is unknown. Qualities for individual bases were not recorded, and no much larger clone is one base off.

The donors were healthy, HIV-negative adults with no recently reported acute infections or vaccinations. All donors were Caucasian adults living in Nashville, Tennessee, USA. CD4+ T cells were enriched through magnetic negative selection, after which naive cells were positively selected on CD45RA and the remaining negative fraction served as the memory subset. Blood was obtained by leukapheresis, after which PBMCs were separated by Ficoll-Histopaque density gradient centrifugation and cryopreserved in liquid nitrogen vapor phase. Purity and quantity of every magnetically sorted T cell population were checked by analytical flow cytometry. Genomic DNA was isolated from every sorted fraction and measured by UV absorbance on a Nanodrop 2000c.

The source material was naive CD4+ T cells from PBMCs. According to the study, the label for this sample's cell subset or site signals: CD45RA+ positively selected. The chain is encoded by TRBV28 joined to TRBJ2-1; 8 of the junction bases match TRBD1. The source is a man aged 18 to 30 in good health. Some clones in this sample may be carry-over from other donors' samples. This receptor has the CDR3 CASNQGAPNGEQFF. The bases are TGTGCCAGCAACCAGGGGGCGCCAAACGGTGAGCAGTTCTTC.